Shown below are 9 T cell receptor beta chains from a single sample sequenced in a study of cytomegalovirus exposure and HLA in healthy donors. It was with 60 Vbeta and 13 Jbeta primers that the PCR ran. Sequenced by immunoSEQ multiplex PCR; TCRdb stores in-frame clones only, minus some. This listing includes 140,000 or so clones. The sequenced sample was PBMCs. The source of these receptors is a male donor in good health and CMV-seronegative.

The chain employs TRBV18 and TRBJ1-2; D unclear. In germline, CDR1 is KGHSH, CDR2 LQKENI. V was clipped by 4 bases and J by 7 bases, with 16 bases between them. The CDR3 has 14 residues. The CDR3 nucleotides are TGTGCCAGCTCACGGGAGGGAGGTATCGGTGGCTACACCTTC. Its translation is CASSREGGIGGYTF.

The chain is built from TRBV7-2 and TRBJ2-7, with 7 bases lining up with TRBD2. The CDR3 spans 16 residues. Germline CDR1 and CDR2: SGHTA and FQGNSA. Trimming cost V 1 base and J 9 bases; bases outside gene matches: 15. CDR3 loop: CASSLEWEGIYGVQYF. The CDR3 bases are TGTGCCAGCAGCTTAGAGTGGGAGGGGATTTACGGCGTGCAGTACTTC.

V gene TRBV7-8 combines with J gene TRBJ2-2; TRBD1 is a possible D gene (6 bases). This CDR3 contains 14 residues. From germline, CDR1 is SGHVS and CDR2 FQNEAQ. Trimming took off 7 bases at V and 1 base at J, with 10 bases between the two ends. CDR3 in DNA: TGTGCCAGCACCCCGGACAGGAACACCGGGGAGCTGTTTTTT. Protein: CASTPDRNTGELFF. The entire variable domain, with the rest obtained from reference TRBV7-8 and TRBJ2-2, is as follows: GAGVSQSPRYKVAKRGQDVALRCDPISGHVSLFWYQQALGQGPEFLTYFQNEAQLDKSGLPSDRFFAERPEGSVSTLKIQRTQQEDSAVYLCASTPDRNTGELFFGEGSRLTVL.

The chain has TRBV9 and TRBJ1-6, with 9 bases fitting TRBD1. The CDR3 totals 16 residues. Germline loops: CDR1 SGDLS, CDR2 YYNGEE. The junction had 8 bases not matched to a gene; V was cut back by 3 bases and J by 7 bases. CDR3 nucleotide sequence: TGTGCCAGCAGCGGGGGGGGGACAGGGTACAATTCACCCCTCCACTTT. This translates into CASSGGGTGYNSPLHF.

This sequence joins TRBV5-1 and TRBJ2-3; 9 bases map to TRBD2. Germline V lookup: CDR1 SGHRS, CDR2 YFSETQ. The V and J ends lost 1 base and 4 bases, in that order; junction bases with no gene match: 7. CDR3 size: 16 residues. CDR3 in DNA: TGCGCCAGCAGCTTGAAAGTAGCTAGCGGGGCAGATACGCAGTATTTT. Translated: CASSLKVASGADTQYF.

V gene TRBV18 combines with J gene TRBJ1-5; TRBD1 matches at 8 bases. The CDR3 totals 16 residues. Germline loops: CDR1 KGHSH, CDR2 LQKENI. The V gene end was trimmed by 6 bases and the J gene end by 5 bases; junction bases not matched to a gene: 12. The CDR3 DNA reads TGTGCCAGCTCTCCCGGACAGGGTGAGCAGGATCAGCCCCAGCATTTT. Its translation: CASSPGQGEQDQPQHF.

CDR3 DNA: TGTGCCAGCAGCGTACCCATGGCGGCGAAAACCACTGAAGCTTTCTTT. It translates to CASSVPMAAKTTEAFF. V gene TRBV11-2 combines with J gene TRBJ1-1; D gene unclear. CDR1 SGHAT and CDR2 FQNNGV come from the germline V gene. The V end was cut by 5 bases, the J end by 4 bases, with 20 bases between. This CDR3 is built from 16 residues.

V and J are TRBV4-2 and TRBJ1-1; D uncertain. V dropped 7 bases and J dropped 0 bases, with 9 bases sitting between them. This CDR3 is 13 amino acids long. Per germline, CDR1 LGHNA and CDR2 YNFKEQ. The CDR3 protein is CASIGDMNTEAFF. CDR3 in DNA: TGTGCCAGCATCGGCGACATGAACACTGAAGCTTTCTTT.

CDR3 amino acids: CAWSVTGRRNTIYF. The CDR3 bases are TGTGCCTGGAGTGTCACGGGAAGGAGAAACACCATATATTTT. The V call is TRBV30, the J call TRBJ1-3; D not certain. Germline lookup yields CDR1 GTSNPN and CDR2 SVGIG (reference sequence). The V end was cut by 0 bases, the J end by 5 bases, with 11 bases between. The CDR3 runs to 14 residues.